A selection of T cell receptor beta chains follows, all from one sample in a study of blood T cell repertoires in COVID-19. Using immunoSEQ multiplex PCR, the repertoire was profiled, and TCRdb retains in-frame clones only, with some absent. Found here are fewer than 30,000 clones, 84% of them singletons; the top ten hold about a sixth. Sequenced material: peripheral blood. The receptors stem from a man between 65 and 85 years old with active COVID-19. Each CDR3 is given with its conserved first and last residue. A D gene is named only where the DNA matches it firmly. Where a row states a size, it is once, few, many or the class of an expanded clone; other rows omit it.

clone_size j_call v_call d_call cdr3_nt cdr3_aa
- TRBJ2-7 TRBV7-2 TRBD1 TGTGCCAGCAGCCCGAGGGACAGAGGTAACTCCTACGAGCAGTACTTC CASSPRDRGNSYEQYF
few TRBJ2-7 TRBV9 TRBD1 TGTGCCAGCAGCAATGACAGGGACCACTACGAGCAGTACTTC CASSNDRDHYEQYF
- TRBJ2-3 TRBV9 - TGTGCCAGCGGTCGGGGGGCCCTCACAGATACGCAGTATTTT CASGRGALTDTQYF
once TRBJ2-4 TRBV4-1 TRBD2 TGCGCCAGCAGCCAACTAGCGGAATTAGCCAAAAACATTCAGTACTTC CASSQLAELAKNIQYF
- TRBJ2-4 TRBV5-1 TRBD1 TGCGCCAGCAGCTCGACAGGGGGCGGCAAAAACATTCAGTACTTC CASSSTGGGKNIQYF
- TRBJ1-5 TRBV5-1 TRBD1 TGCGCCAGCAGCCCCTGGACAGGGGGTCGTCAGCCCCAGCATTTT CASSPWTGGRQPQHF
- TRBJ2-5 TRBV2 - TGTGCCAGCAGTCGACAGTCAGAGACCCAGTACTTC CASSRQSETQYF
once TRBJ1-2 TRBV7-2 - TGTGCCAGCACAACCAGGGGCTCAAGCTATGGCTACACCTTC CASTTRGSSYGYTF
- TRBJ2-7 TRBV5-1 TRBD1 TGCGCCAGCGAACCCGGGACAGGCCTCCGCGAGCAGTACTTC CASEPGTGLREQYF
- TRBJ2-3 TRBV2 - TGTGCCAGCAGTAGGGGGTTAGGACCAGATACGCAGTATTTT CASSRGLGPDTQYF
few TRBJ2-7 TRBV7-8 - TGTGCCAGCAGCTTAGGCGGGGGCGGTTACGAGCAGTACTTC CASSLGGGGYEQYF
- TRBJ2-2 TRBV5-1 TRBD2 TGCGCCAGCAGCTTAAGGGAGGGGAACACCGGGGAGCTGTTTTTT CASSLREGNTGELFF
- TRBJ2-5 TRBV6-5 - TGTGCCAGCAGGCTGGAGGGGGCGGGGACCCAGTACTTC CASRLEGAGTQYF
few TRBJ2-7 TRBV9 - TGTGCCAGCAGCCCGGACAGTTTTAGCTCCTACGAGCAGTACTTC CASSPDSFSSYEQYF
- TRBJ2-2 TRBV6-4 - TGTGCCAGCAGACCAGACAGCACCGGGGAGCTGTTTTTT CASRPDSTGELFF
once TRBJ2-3 TRBV6-2/TRBV6-3 TRBD2 TGTGCCAGCAGTTACGGTGGGCGGGGGGCGTTCACAGATACGCAGTATTTT CASSYGGRGAFTDTQYF
- TRBJ1-2 TRBV11-3 - TGTGCCAGCAGCCTTGGCCAAAGTTATGGCTACACCTTC CASSLGQSYGYTF
- TRBJ1-5 TRBV28 TRBD1 TGTGCCAGCAGTACCACGGGACAGGGCAATCAGCCCCAGCATTTT CASSTTGQGNQPQHF
- TRBJ2-1 TRBV6-2/TRBV6-3 TRBD1 TGTGCCAGCAGTTACTACAGGGGTGAAGAGCAGTTCTTC CASSYYRGEEQFF
once TRBJ1-6 TRBV7-9 TRBD1 TGTGCCAGCAGCCGCGGGACAGGAGACGACTCACCCCTCCACTTT CASSRGTGDDSPLHF
few TRBJ1-3 TRBV9 - TGTGCCAGCAGCACCTATATCGGAAACACCATATATTTT CASSTYIGNTIYF
- TRBJ2-4 TRBV2 - TGTGCCAGCAGTGACAACCAAGGGGGGGGGAACATTCAGTACTTC CASSDNQGGGNIQYF
- TRBJ2-1 TRBV7-2 - TGTGCCAGCAGCGCCAGGGTCCATGAGCAGTTCTTC CASSARVHEQFF